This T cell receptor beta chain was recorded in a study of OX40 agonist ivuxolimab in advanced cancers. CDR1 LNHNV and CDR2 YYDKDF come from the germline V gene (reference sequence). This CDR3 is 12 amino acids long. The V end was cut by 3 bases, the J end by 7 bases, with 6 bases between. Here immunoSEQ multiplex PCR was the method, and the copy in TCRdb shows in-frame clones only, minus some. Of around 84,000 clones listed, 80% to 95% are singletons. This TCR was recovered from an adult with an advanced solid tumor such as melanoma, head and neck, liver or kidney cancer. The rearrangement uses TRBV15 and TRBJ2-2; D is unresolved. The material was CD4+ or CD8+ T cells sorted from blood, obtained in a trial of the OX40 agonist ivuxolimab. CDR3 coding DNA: TGTGCCACCAGCAGGACGATCGGGGAGCTGTTTTTT. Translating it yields CATSRTIGELFF.